One and the same sample provided the 17 T cell receptor beta chains below, sequenced in a study of blood T cell repertoires in COVID-19. Sequenced by immunoSEQ multiplex PCR; TCRdb stores in-frame clones only, minus some. The sample carries under 150,000 clones, more than 80% recorded once. The specimen sequenced was peripheral blood. The receptor source for this set is an older woman with active COVID-19.

J is TRBJ1-2 and V is TRBV4-2, with D perhaps matching TRBD1 (6 bases). Per the germline V gene, CDR1 is LGHNA and CDR2 is YNFKEQ. CDR3 length equals 16 residues. With 3 bases removed from V and 1 base from J, the gap between germline ends came to 15 bases. Written as DNA, the CDR3 is TGTGCCAGCAGCCATCTTACAGGGCGCCTTAACTATGGCTACACCTTC. Amino acids: CASSHLTGRLNYGYTF.

The chain employs TRBV9 and TRBJ2-5; D is perhaps TRBD2 (6 bases). The CDR3 extends over 15 amino acids. Germline CDR1 is SGDLS and CDR2 is YYNGEE. Trimming pared 4 bases from V and 2 bases from J, leaving 15 bases between. The CDR3 is CASSLKAGPQETQYF. The CDR3 DNA reads TGTGCCAGCAGCCTCAAAGCGGGTCCACAAGAGACCCAGTACTTC.

This chain uses TRBV28 with TRBJ2-7; unclear D gene. Per germline, CDR1 MDHEN and CDR2 SYDVKM. Trimming stripped 5 bases from V and 1 base from J, with 15 bases between. CDR3 size: 15 residues. The CDR3 DNA reads TGTGCCAGCAGTAGTACTCGACTGACGTCCTACGAGCAGTACTTC. The encoded protein is CASSSTRLTSYEQYF.

The rearrangement links TRBV6-5 to TRBJ2-7; 11 bases are shared with TRBD2. The V gene end was trimmed by 4 bases and the J gene end by 4 bases; junction bases not matched to a gene: 6. CDR3 length: 15 residues. Germline values: CDR1 MNHEY, CDR2 SVGAGI. CDR3 DNA sequence: TGTGCCAGCAGTTCGACTAGCGGGATCGCATACGAGCAGTACTTC. Translation gives CASSSTSGIAYEQYF.

The CDR3 coding sequence is TGCGCCAGCAGCCAAGCCCCCGGGACAGGGGGCATTTACGAGCAGTACTTC. It translates to CASSQAPGTGGIYEQYF. This chain connects TRBV4-1 to TRBJ2-7, with 12 nucleotides matching TRBD1. The germline V gene has CDR1 MGHRA and CDR2 YSYEKL. The CDR3 loop spans 17 amino acids. Trimming took 1 base from V and 4 from J; bases not matched to a gene: 8.

To note about this clone: The DNA is left out, because the CDR3 cannot be placed on it with certainty; the CDR3 is given as TCRdb lists it. The chain couples TRBV21-1 to TRBJ2-7; the D call TRBD1 from the table was never checked on the DNA. TRBV21-1 is assigned pseudogene status. The CDR3 is 19 residues long, counting both termini. The CDR3 protein is CASSKEVGTGAFNLYEQYF.

The chain couples TRBV4-3 to TRBJ2-1; 12 bases are a match to TRBD1. Germline values: CDR1 LGHNA, CDR2 YSLEER. This CDR3 is 17 amino acids long. The V and J ends lost 0 bases and 4 bases, in that order; junction bases with no gene match: 4. CDR3 bases: TGCGCCAGCAGCCAAGAGGGACAGGGGGCTTTGTACAATGAGCAGTTCTTC. This encodes CASSQEGQGALYNEQFF.

This chain uses TRBV5-1 with TRBJ2-1, with a tentative D call TRBD1 (5 bases). Germline CDR1 reads SGHRS; CDR2 reads YFSETQ. V lost 2 bases to trimming and J lost 8 bases, with 8 bases between them. The CDR3 covers 12 residues. The CDR3 reads CASSLGEYEQFF. The CDR3 coding sequence is TGCGCCAGCAGCTTAGGGGAATATGAGCAGTTCTTC.

The rearrangement joins TRBV27 to TRBJ2-1; TRBD2 matches 7 bases. The CDR3 is 15 amino acids. In germline, CDR1 is MNHEY, CDR2 SMNVEV (reference sequence). J was trimmed by 2 bases and V by 5 bases; bases with no gene match: 6. The CDR3 here is CASSPWGGAYNEQFF. CDR3 nucleotide sequence: TGTGCCAGCAGTCCCTGGGGGGGGGCCTACAATGAGCAGTTCTTC.

The V call is TRBV27, the J call TRBJ2-3, with D maybe TRBD2 (6 bases). The CDR3 has 14 residues. V was shortened by 3 bases and J by 0 bases, with 7 bases between the two germline ends. Germline V lookup: CDR1 MNHEY, CDR2 SMNVEV (reference sequence). The CDR3 DNA is TGTGCCAGCAGTTTCGGGACTAGCACAGATACGCAGTATTTT. Translating gives CASSFGTSTDTQYF.

There are a few counts of this clone. The rearrangement joins TRBV30 to TRBJ1-5; the D gene is possibly TRBD1 (5 bases). Deletions cut 0 bases from V and 7 bases from J, with 16 bases between. The germline V gene has CDR1 GTSNPN and CDR2 SVGIG (reference sequence). The CDR3 is 15 residues long. The CDR3 spells CAWSVSVRVGQPQHF. For the CDR3, the DNA is TGTGCCTGGAGTGTATCCGTCAGGGTGGGACAGCCCCAGCATTTT.

The rearrangement uses TRBV11-2 and TRBJ2-6, with D unclear. This CDR3 contains 15 residues. V was trimmed by 1 base and J by 0 bases, leaving 4 bases between them. CDR1 and CDR2 (germline): SGHAT, FQNNGV. The CDR3 loop reads CASSLASSGANVLTF. Written as DNA, the CDR3 is TGTGCCAGCAGCTTAGCGAGCTCTGGGGCCAACGTCCTGACTTTC.

This CDR3 reads CASSLVLGPNEKLFF. DNA of the CDR3: TGCGCCAGCAGCTTGGTATTGGGGCCTAATGAAAAACTGTTTTTT. The chain uses TRBV5-1 and TRBJ1-4; tentatively, D is TRBD1 (5 bases). Between the trimmed V and J ends, which lost 0 bases and 3 bases, there was a span of 9 bases. The CDR3 runs to 15 residues. The germline CDR1 and CDR2 sequences are SGHRS and YFSETQ.

The chain has TRBV29-1 and TRBJ2-7; 7 bases agree with TRBD1. The junction had 6 bases not matched to a gene; V was cut back by 4 bases and J by 6 bases. Germline CDR1 is SQVTM and CDR2 is ANQGSEA. The CDR3 is 12 residues long. CDR3 sequence reads: CSVGGGGSEQYF. CDR3 bases: TGCAGCGTTGGAGGGGGCGGGTCCGAGCAGTACTTC.

V usage is TRBV3-1 (or the pseudogene TRBV3-2) and J usage is TRBJ2-3, with 10 bases lining up with TRBD2. Per the germline V gene, CDR1 is LGHDT and CDR2 is YNNKEL (reference sequence). J lost 1 base, V lost 0 bases, and 7 bases had no gene match. The CDR3 has 18 residues. The CDR3 DNA sequence: TGTGCCAGCAGCCAAGATAGGCAGCGGGAGGGGGGCACAGATACGCAGTATTTT. The encoded protein is CASSQDRQREGGTDTQYF.

V and J are TRBV14 and TRBJ2-7, with a tentative D call TRBD2 (5 bases). This CDR3 is 16 amino acids long. Germline V gene data show CDR1 as SGHDN and CDR2 as FVKESK. Trimming took 0 bases from V and 0 from J, leaving 12 bases between them. CDR3: CASSQDWAGASYEQYF. The CDR3 nucleotides read TGTGCCAGCAGCCAAGATTGGGCGGGCGCCTCCTACGAGCAGTACTTC.

This clone was recorded only once. The chain joins TRBV28 to TRBJ1-5, with TRBD1 as a possible D gene (5 bases). CDR3 length: 15 residues. Germline V CDR1 and CDR2: MDHEN, SYDVKM. Trimming took off 3 bases at V and 0 bases at J, with 9 bases between the two ends. Here the CDR3 reads CASSLGGSSNQPQHF. DNA for the CDR3: TGTGCCAGCAGTTTGGGGGGGAGTAGCAATCAGCCCCAGCATTTT.